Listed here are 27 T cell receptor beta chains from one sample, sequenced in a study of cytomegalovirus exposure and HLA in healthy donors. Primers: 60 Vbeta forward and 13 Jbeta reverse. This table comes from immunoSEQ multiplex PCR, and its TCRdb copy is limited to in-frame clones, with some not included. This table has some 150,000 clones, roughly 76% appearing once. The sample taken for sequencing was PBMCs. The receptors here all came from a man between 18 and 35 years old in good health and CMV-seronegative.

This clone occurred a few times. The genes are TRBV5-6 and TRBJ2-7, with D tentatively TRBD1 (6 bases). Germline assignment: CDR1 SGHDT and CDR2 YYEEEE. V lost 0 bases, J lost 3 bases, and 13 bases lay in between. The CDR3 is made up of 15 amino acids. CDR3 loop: CASSLGGLRHYEQYF. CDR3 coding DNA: TGTGCCAGCAGCTTGGGGGGGCTGAGGCACTACGAGCAGTACTTC.

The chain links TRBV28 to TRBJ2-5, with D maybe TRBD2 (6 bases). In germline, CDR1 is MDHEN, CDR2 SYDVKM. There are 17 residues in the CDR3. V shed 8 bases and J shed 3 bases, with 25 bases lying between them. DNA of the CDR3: TGTGCCAGCCGAAGCCCCCGTGGTTCAGGAGGGGAAGAGACCCAGTACTTC. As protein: CASRSPRGSGGEETQYF.

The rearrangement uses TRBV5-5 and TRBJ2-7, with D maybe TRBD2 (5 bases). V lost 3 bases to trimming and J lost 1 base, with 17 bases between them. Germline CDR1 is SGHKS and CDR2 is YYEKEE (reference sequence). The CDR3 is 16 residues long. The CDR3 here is CASSSLGATGSYEQYF. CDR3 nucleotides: TGTGCCAGCAGCTCGCTGGGAGCGACGGGATCCTACGAGCAGTACTTC. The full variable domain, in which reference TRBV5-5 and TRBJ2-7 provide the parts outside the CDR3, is DAGVTQSPTHLIKTRGQQVTLRCSPISGHKSVSWYQQVLGQGPQFIFQYYEKEERGRGNFPDRFSARQFPNYSSELNVNALLLGDSALYLCASSSLGATGSYEQYFGPGTRLTVT.

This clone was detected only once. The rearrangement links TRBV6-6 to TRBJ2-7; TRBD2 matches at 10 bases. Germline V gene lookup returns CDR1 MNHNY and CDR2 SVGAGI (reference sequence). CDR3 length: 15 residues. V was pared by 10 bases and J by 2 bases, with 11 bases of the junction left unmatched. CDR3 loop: CATKLSSGGPYEQYF. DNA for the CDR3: TGTGCCACCAAGCTCAGTAGCGGGGGGCCCTACGAGCAGTACTTC.

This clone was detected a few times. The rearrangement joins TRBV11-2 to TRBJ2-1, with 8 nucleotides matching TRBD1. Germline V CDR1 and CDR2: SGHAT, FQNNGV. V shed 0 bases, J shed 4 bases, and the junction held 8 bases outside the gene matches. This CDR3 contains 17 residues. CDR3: CASSLDTQGAWYNEQFF. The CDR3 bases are TGTGCCAGCAGCTTAGATACCCAGGGGGCATGGTACAATGAGCAGTTCTTC.

The CDR3 DNA sequence: TGTGCCAGCAGCTCCGAGGGCCCTCGCGAGCAGTACTTC. The encoded protein is CASSSEGPREQYF. The chain employs TRBV13 and TRBJ2-7; weak D call: TRBD2 (5 bases). The CDR3 extends over 13 amino acids. The V gene lost 4 bases and the J gene lost 6 bases, with 13 bases spanning the gap. CDR1 is PRHDT and CDR2 is FYEKMQ in the germline V gene (reference sequence). The full variable domain, rest sourced from reference TRBV13 and TRBJ2-7, is AAGVIQSPRHLIKEKRETATLKCYPIPRHDTVYWYQQGPGQDPQFLISFYEKMQSDKGSIPDRFSAQQFSDYHSELNMSSLELGDSALYFCASSSEGPREQYFGPGTRLTVT.

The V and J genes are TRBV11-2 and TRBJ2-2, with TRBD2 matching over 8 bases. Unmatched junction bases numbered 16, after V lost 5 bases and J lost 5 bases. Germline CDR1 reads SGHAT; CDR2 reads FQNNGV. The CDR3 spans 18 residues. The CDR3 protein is CASSIISGTSRLTGELFF. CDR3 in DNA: TGTGCCAGCAGCATTATTTCCGGGACTAGTCGGTTAACCGGGGAGCTGTTTTTT.

CDR3 nucleotides: TGTGCCAGCAGCTTAGGCGCGGTGCCACGGAATGAGCAGTTCTTC. Translation gives CASSLGAVPRNEQFF. The V call is TRBV11-2, the J call TRBJ2-1; D is undetermined. CDR3 length: 15 residues. Germline V gives CDR1 SGHAT, CDR2 FQNNGV. V gave up 1 base and J gave up 7 bases, with 14 bases separating them.

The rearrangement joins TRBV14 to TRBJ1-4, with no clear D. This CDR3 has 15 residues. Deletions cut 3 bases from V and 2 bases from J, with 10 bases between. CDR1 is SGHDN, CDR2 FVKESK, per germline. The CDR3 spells CASSHPGYTNEKLFF. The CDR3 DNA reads TGTGCCAGCAGCCACCCGGGATACACTAATGAAAAACTGTTTTTT.

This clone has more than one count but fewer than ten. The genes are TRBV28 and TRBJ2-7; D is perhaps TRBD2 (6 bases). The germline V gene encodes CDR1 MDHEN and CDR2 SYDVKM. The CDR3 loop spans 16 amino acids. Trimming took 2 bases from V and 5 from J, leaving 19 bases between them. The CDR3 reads CASSLNALALENEQYF. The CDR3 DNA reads TGTGCCAGCAGTTTAAACGCACTAGCACTCGAGAACGAGCAGTACTTC.

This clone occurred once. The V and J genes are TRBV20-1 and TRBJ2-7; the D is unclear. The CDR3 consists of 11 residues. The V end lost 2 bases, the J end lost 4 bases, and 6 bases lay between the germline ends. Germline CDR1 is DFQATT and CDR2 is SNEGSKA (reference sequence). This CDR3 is CSARRYYEQYF. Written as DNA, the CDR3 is TGCAGTGCTAGACGTTATTACGAGCAGTACTTC.

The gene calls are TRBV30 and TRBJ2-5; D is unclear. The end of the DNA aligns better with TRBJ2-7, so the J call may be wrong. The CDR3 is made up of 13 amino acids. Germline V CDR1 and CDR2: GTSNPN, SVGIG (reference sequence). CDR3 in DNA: TGTGCCTGGAGTGTACTGAGTGCCTACGAGCAGTACTTC. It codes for CAWSVLSAYEQYF.

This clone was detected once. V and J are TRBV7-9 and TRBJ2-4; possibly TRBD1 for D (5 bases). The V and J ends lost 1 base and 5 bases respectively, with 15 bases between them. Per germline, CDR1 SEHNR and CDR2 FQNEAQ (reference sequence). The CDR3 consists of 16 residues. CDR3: CASSLVGRQPQNIQYF. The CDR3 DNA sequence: TGTGCCAGCAGCTTAGTAGGTCGACAGCCCCAAAACATTCAGTACTTC. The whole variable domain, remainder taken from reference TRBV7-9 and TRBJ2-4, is DTGVSQNPRHKITKRGQNVTFRCDPISEHNRLYWYRQTLGQGPEFLTYFQNEAQLEKSRLLSDRFSAERPKGSFSTLEIQRTEQGDSAMYLCASSLVGRQPQNIQYFGAGTRLSVL.

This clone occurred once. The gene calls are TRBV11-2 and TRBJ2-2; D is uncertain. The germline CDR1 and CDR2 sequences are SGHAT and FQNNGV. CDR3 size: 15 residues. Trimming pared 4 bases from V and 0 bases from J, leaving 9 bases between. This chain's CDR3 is CASSSDNSNTGELFF. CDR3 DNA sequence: TGTGCCAGCAGCTCCGACAACTCGAACACCGGGGAGCTGTTTTTT.

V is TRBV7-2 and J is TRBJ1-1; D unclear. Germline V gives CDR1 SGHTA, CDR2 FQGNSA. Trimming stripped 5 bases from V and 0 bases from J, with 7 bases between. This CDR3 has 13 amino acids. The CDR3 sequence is CASSRGLNTEAFF. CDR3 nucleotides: TGTGCCAGCAGCCGAGGCTTGAACACTGAAGCTTTCTTT.

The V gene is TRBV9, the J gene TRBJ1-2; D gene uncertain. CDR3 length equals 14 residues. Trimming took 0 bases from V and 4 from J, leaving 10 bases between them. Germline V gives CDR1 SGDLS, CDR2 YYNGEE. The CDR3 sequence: CASSVDTATYGYTF. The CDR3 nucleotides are TGTGCCAGCAGCGTAGATACAGCAACCTATGGCTACACCTTC.

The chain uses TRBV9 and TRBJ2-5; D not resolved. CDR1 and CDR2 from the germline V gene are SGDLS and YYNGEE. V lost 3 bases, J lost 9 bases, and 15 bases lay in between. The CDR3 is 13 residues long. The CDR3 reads CASSAFSHEAQYF. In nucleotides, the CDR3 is TGTGCCAGCAGCGCCTTTTCCCATGAGGCCCAGTACTTC.

The CDR3 DNA reads TGTGCCAGCAGCCAAGACGCCCCAGGGACAGAAAACACCGGGGAGCTGTTTTTT. Protein sequence: CASSQDAPGTENTGELFF. This sequence joins TRBV4-2 and TRBJ2-2; TRBD1 aligns across 7 bases. V lost 0 bases to trimming and J lost 2 bases; unmatched junction nucleotides: 9. Germline CDR1 LGHNA, CDR2 YNFKEQ. The CDR3 has 18 amino acids.

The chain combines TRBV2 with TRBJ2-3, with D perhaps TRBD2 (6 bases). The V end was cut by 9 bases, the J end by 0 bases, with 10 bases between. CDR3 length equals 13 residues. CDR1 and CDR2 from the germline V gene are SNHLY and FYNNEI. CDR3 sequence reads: CASLGTSTDTQYF. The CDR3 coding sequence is TGTGCCAGTCTGGGGACTAGCACAGATACGCAGTATTTT.

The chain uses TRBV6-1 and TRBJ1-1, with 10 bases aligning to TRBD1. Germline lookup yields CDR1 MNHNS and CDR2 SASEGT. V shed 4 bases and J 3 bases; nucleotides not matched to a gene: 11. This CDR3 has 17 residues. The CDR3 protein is CASSGPDRGLRDTEAFF. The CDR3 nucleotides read TGTGCCAGCAGTGGACCCGACAGGGGGCTTCGGGACACTGAAGCTTTCTTT.

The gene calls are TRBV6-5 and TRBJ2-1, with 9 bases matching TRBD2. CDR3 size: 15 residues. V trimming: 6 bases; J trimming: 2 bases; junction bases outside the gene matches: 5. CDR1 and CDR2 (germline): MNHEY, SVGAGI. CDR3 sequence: CASRLSGGTYNEQFF. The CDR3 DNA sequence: TGTGCCAGCAGACTCAGCGGGGGGACCTACAATGAGCAGTTCTTC.

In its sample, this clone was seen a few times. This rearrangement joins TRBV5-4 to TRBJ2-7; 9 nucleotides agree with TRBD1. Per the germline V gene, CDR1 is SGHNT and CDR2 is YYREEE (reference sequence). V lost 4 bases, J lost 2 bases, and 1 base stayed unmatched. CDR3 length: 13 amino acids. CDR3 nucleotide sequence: TGTGCCAGCAGCCGGGACAGGGCCTACGAGCAGTACTTC. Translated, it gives CASSRDRAYEQYF. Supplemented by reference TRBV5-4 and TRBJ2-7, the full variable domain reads ETGVTQSPTHLIKTRGQQVTLRCSSQSGHNTVSWYQQALGQGPQFIFQYYREEENGRGNFPPRFSGLQFPNYSSELNVNALELDDSALYLCASSRDRAYEQYFGPGTRLTVT.

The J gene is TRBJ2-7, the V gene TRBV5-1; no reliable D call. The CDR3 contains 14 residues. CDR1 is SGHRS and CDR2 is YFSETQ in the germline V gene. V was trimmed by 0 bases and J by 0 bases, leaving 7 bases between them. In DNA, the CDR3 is TGCGCCAGCAGCTTGGGTACGAGCTCCTACGAGCAGTACTTC. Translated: CASSLGTSSYEQYF.

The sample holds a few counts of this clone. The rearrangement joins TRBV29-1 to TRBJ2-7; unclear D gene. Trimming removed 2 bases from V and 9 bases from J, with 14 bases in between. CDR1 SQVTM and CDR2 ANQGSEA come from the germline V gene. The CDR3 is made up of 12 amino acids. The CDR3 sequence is CSVEFPPGGQYF. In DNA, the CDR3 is TGCAGCGTTGAATTCCCCCCCGGCGGGCAGTACTTC.

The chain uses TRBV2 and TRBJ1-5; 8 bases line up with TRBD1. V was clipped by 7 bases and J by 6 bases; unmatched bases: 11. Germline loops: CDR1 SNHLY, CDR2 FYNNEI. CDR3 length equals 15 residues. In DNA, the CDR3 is TGTGCCAGCAATCTAAACACAGGGGGACTTCAGCCCCAGCATTTT. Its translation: CASNLNTGGLQPQHF.

CDR3 loop: CASSYSGLAEETQYF. The CDR3 nucleotides are TGTGCCAGCAGTTACTCTGGACTAGCGGAAGAGACCCAGTACTTC. This chain uses TRBV6-5 with TRBJ2-5; 10 bases map to TRBD2. Germline V gives CDR1 MNHEY, CDR2 SVGAGI. CDR3 size: 15 residues. With V trimmed by 0 bases and J by 3 bases, 1 base remained unmatched.

The CDR3 spells CASSLIPPRTNEKLFF. The DNA for the CDR3 is TGTGCCAGCTCACTGATCCCTCCCCGGACAAATGAAAAACTGTTTTTT. This chain connects TRBV18 to TRBJ1-4, with D perhaps matching TRBD1 (5 bases). V was clipped by 4 bases and J by 5 bases, with 17 bases between them. The germline CDR1 and CDR2 sequences are KGHSH and LQKENI. This CDR3 is built from 16 residues.